The clone carrying this T cell receptor beta chain was seen ten or more times. The sample originates from a study of T cells in Graves' hyperthyroidism and ophthalmopathy. Study overall: Upon initial diagnosis and before any treatment, peripheral blood was collected.

Absent ophthalmopathy progression within 18 months defined stable Graves' hyperthyroidism. Orbital computed tomography and thyroid ultrasound, together with serum TRAb and thyroxine and clinical symptoms, were used for diagnoses. RNA transcripts provided the source from which TCR beta CDR3 regions were amplified. In the first-round RT-PCR of the TCR CDR3, the HTBI primer set was used. TCRdb reprocessed the multiplex PCR reads via MiXCR and lists one record per CDR3 protein. The sample includes approximately 430,000 distinct CDR3 sequences, around a sixth seen only once; the top ten take over 7.5%. Trimming cost V 5 bases and J 6 bases; bases outside gene matches: 4. Germline CDR1 and CDR2: KGHSH and LQKENI. The CDR3 spans 14 residues.

The sequencing input was blood. V gene TRBV18 combines with J gene TRBJ1-6, with 7 bases that match TRBD1. The receptor was derived from a woman aged 18-29 years with Graves' hyperthyroidism. As DNA, the CDR3 is TGTGCCAGCTCAACCACAGGGGTTAATTCACCCCTCCACTTT. This gives the protein CASSTTGVNSPLHF.